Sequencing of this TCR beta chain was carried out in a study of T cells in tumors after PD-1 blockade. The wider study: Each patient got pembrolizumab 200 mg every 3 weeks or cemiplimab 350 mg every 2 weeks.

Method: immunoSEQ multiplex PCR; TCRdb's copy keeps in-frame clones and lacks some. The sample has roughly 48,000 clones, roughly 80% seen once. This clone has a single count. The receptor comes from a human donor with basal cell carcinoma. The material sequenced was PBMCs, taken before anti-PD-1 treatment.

The CDR3 region is CASSYPWQGGIQPQHF. DNA of the CDR3: TGTGCCAGCAGTTACCCATGGCAGGGGGGTATTCAGCCCCAGCATTTT. This sequence joins TRBV28 and TRBJ1-5; 7 bases map to TRBD1. After removal of 4 bases from V and 6 bases from J, the junction contained 12 bases not matched to a gene. This CDR3 has 16 amino acids. The germline V gene has CDR1 MDHEN and CDR2 SYDVKM. The variable domain in full, with the rest retrieved from reference TRBV28 and TRBJ1-5, is DVKVTQSSRYLVKRTGEKVFLECVQDMDHENMFWYRQDPGLGLRLIYFSYDVKMKEKGDIPEGYSVSREKKERFSLILESASTNQTSMYLCASSYPWQGGIQPQHFGDGTRLSIL.